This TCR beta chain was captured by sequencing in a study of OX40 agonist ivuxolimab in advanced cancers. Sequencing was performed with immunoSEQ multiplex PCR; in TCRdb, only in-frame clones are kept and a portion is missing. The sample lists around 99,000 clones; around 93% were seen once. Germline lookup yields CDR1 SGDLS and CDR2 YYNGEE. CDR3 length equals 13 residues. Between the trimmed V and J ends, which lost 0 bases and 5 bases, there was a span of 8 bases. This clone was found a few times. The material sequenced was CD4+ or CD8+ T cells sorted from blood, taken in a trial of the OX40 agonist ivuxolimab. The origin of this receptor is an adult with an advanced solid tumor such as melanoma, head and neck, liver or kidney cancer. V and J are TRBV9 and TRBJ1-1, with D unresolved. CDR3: CASSVEAGTEAFF. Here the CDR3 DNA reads TGTGCCAGCAGCGTAGAAGCGGGAACTGAAGCTTTCTTT.